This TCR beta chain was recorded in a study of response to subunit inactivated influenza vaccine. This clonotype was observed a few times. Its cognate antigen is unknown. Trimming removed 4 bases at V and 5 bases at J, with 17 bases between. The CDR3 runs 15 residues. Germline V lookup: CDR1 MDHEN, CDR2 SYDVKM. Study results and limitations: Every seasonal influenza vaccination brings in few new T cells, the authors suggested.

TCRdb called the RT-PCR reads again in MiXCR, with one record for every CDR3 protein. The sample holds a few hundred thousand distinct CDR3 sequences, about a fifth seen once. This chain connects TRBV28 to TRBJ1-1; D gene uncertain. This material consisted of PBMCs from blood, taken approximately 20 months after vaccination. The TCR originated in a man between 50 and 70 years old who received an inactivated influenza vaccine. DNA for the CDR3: TGTGCCAGCAGTTCAGGTCAATTGGGAGGAACTGAAGCTTTCTTT. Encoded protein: CASSSGQLGGTEAFF.